This T cell receptor beta chain was sequenced for a study of identical twins (dated by TCRdb to between 2015 and 2016). Broadly, across the study: TCR alpha and beta repertoires from monozygotic twins, unrelated adults of various ages and cord blood were deep-sequenced to test whether fetal clonotypes persist. Replicate twin experiments were performed at different times using different library preparation protocols to rule out contamination.

Only healthy Caucasian donors were included. Three pairs of female monozygotic twins, all aged roughly 18 to 29 years, were included in the twin cohort. Peripheral blood mononuclear cells were the source from which RNA for the TCR libraries was isolated. The paper's findings and limits, for the study overall: Zero-insertion analyses could be partly confounded by invariant T cells such as MAIT and iNKT, although diverse VJ usage argued against such confounding for most clonotypes. Fewer insertions were carried by abundant cord blood beta clonotypes, a similar but weaker trend appeared in young adult naive repertoires, and no such trend appeared in memory repertoires. Compared with coincidental sharing between unrelated individuals, an excess of low generation-probability sequences was observed among out-of-frame TCR alpha sequences shared between twins. Because the same donors could not be followed over many years, the conclusions depended on cross-sectional statistical analysis. In monozygotic twins, recombination models systematically underestimated out-of-frame TCR alpha sharing, but the models matched the sharing seen between unrelated individuals. In beta out-of-frame sequences, excess twin sharing was weaker, because having fewer shared sequences lowered the signal-to-noise ratio.

This clonotype was observed at least ten times. The antigen it recognizes is unknown. The record has no base qualities; no much larger clone is one base away. Library creation used 5' RACE. TCRdb shows the sequencer as Illumina HiSeq 2000. Template switching added a universal primer binding site, and the final cDNA carried a unique molecular identifier that allowed TCR cDNA molecules to be counted accurately. First-strand cDNA for TCR alpha and beta chains was synthesized from specific primers in the conserved constant-segment region. To control for contamination, each cDNA library was double barcoded with a SMART-Mk sample barcode plus Illumina barcodes. TruSeq adapter sequences, together with Illumina sample barcodes, were added in two successive PCR steps. The TCR alpha and beta cDNA libraries were sequenced on the Illumina HiSeq platform using custom primers. From the authors' description of their analysis: MiGEC was used to process raw reads and extract unique molecular identifiers, and MiXCR was used to find CDR3 positions. For each individual, recombination models were inferred using an EM algorithm with the repgenHMM and IGoR tools. The analysis of shared clonotypes was done with the tcR package in R, with sharing normalized by the product of cloneset sizes. To study raw recombination free of thymic and clonal selection effects, out-of-frame nonproductive sequences were analyzed. TCRdb passed the public sequencing reads through fastp at Q25 and MiXCR, retaining productive beta sequences. Entries are consolidated by CDR3 protein sequence, retaining the most common genes and DNA. TCRdb, not the original authors, processed these V and J calls. The sample includes about 810,000 distinct CDR3 sequences, with about 12% observed a single time. Together, the top ten hold roughly 1.6% of the sample.

The CDR3, from cysteine to phenylalanine, totals 12 residues. The read is trimmed to its CDR3 DNA, 36 bases read in frame from base 1. A distance of 5 bases separates the germline ends of V and J, which lose 0 bases and 7 bases respectively. The germline V gene sets CDR1 to SGHRS and CDR2 to YFSETQ. These data also featured in a second study, about yellow fever vaccine responses in identical twins. Per the second study: According to the authors, the vaccine-induced T cell response in identical twins seemed to be partly convergent and partly specific to each individual. Focusing on identical twins, the study followed the T cell clones that responded to the vaccine, and did so with precision.

In this chain, TRBV5-1 is recombined with TRBJ2-1; the D gene identity is not certain. This TCR derives from a woman between 18 and 29 years old in good health. Sequencing input: PBMCs. The CDR3 reads CASSLGQNEQFF. The DNA sequence is as follows: TGCGCCAGCAGCTTGGGCCAAAATGAGCAGTTCTTC.